This TCR beta chain was documented in a study of blood T cells in healthy people across ages. The wider study: Per every two T cells, about one barcoded beta molecule was captured by template switching.

Using a J-beta primer mix together with a sample-barcoded 5' primer, a second PCR was run for roughly 7 to 12 cycles. All samples yielded 2.5 million or more CDR3-containing paired-end reads. MiXCR was run by TCRdb on the 5' RACE reads, yielding one entry per CDR3 protein. This repertoire shows over 1,500,000 distinct CDR3 sequences, just under 50% found once; its top ten account for less than 2.5%. CDR3 length: 17 residues. The J segment lost 2 bases and the V segment lost 5 bases, leaving 12 bases of the junction unmatched. Germline-derived CDR1 and CDR2 are SGHVS and FQNEAQ. A word on this clonotype: The target antigen is unknown.

General observations from the study: Donors of long life had a larger count of naive CD4+ cells and greater diversity than aged donors. With age, beta diversity per million T cells declined roughly linearly, significantly by 40 to 50.

What was sequenced was blood. The source is a woman in her thirties or forties in good health. This chain uses TRBV7-8 with TRBJ2-3; TRBD2 aligns across 8 bases. CDR3 nucleotide sequence: TGTGCCAGCAGCCCCCTCCCGCGGGGGGCATCCACAGATACGCAGTATTTT. Residues: CASSPLPRGASTDTQYF.